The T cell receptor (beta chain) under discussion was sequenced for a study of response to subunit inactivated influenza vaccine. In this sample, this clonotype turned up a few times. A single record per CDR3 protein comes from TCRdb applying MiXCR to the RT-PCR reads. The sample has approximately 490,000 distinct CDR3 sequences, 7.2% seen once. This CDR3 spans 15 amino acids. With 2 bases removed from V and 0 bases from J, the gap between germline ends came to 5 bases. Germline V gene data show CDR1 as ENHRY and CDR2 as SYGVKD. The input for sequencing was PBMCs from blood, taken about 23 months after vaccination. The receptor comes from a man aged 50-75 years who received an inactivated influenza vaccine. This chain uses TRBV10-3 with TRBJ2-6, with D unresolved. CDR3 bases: TGTGCCATCAGTGAGAGGTTCTCTGGGGCCAACGTCCTGACTTTC. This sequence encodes CAISERFSGANVLTF.